This passage covers 18 T cell receptor beta chains from one sample sequenced in a study of human T cells and chemical hapten exposure. TCRdb used MiXCR to reprocess the RACE reads, holding one entry per CDR3 protein. The sample includes just under 35,000 distinct CDR3 sequences, about 9.4% of them seen just once. Time point: pre-sensitization, week 0. The treatment was: therapeutic diphenylcyclopropenone sensitization with weekly scalp DPC. Unseparated into fractions, whole blood served as the source from which total RNA was extracted. Sequenced material: whole blood, taken in connection with sensitization to the hapten diphenylcyclopropenone (DPC). Source of these receptors: a man aged 50 to 60 with alopecia areata. Some clones in this sample may be carry-over from other donors' samples.

This clonotype was recorded at least ten times. CDR3 nucleotide sequence: TGTGCCAGCAGCCCCCAGGGGGGCAATGAGCAGTTCTTC. Translation gives CASSPQGGNEQFF. The chain combines TRBV5-4 with TRBJ2-1, with D perhaps matching TRBD1 (7 bases). Germline CDR1 and CDR2: SGHNT and YYREEE (reference sequence). V dropped 4 bases and J dropped 6 bases, with 11 bases sitting between them. The CDR3 sequence is 13 residues long. The full variable domain, in which reference TRBV5-4 and TRBJ2-1 provide the parts outside the CDR3, is ETGVTQSPTHLIKTRGQQVTLRCSSQSGHNTVSWYQQALGQGPQFIFQYYREEENGRGNFPPRFSGLQFPNYSSELNVNALELDDSALYLCASSPQGGNEQFFGPGTRLTVL.

This clonotype was seen ten or more times. The chain recombines TRBV29-1 with TRBJ1-1; D gene ambiguous. Germline V gene sequence: CDR1 SQVTM, CDR2 ANQGSEA. V lost 7 bases to trimming and J lost 1 base, with 7 bases between them. The CDR3 runs 11 residues. The CDR3 sequence is CSARWNTEAFF. The CDR3 DNA reads TGCAGCGCCCGTTGGAACACTGAAGCTTTCTTT. The entire variable domain, with the rest obtained from reference TRBV29-1 and TRBJ1-1, is as follows: SAVISQKPSRDICQRGTSLTIQCQVDSQVTMMFWYRQQPGQSLTLIATANQGSEATYESGFVIDKFPISRPNLTFSTLTVSNMSPEDSSIYLCSARWNTEAFFGQGTRLTVV.

This clonotype was counted at least ten times. V usage is TRBV28 and J usage is TRBJ2-1, with 11 bases lining up with TRBD1. V lost 8 bases to trimming and J lost 7 bases; unmatched junction nucleotides: 10. The V gene's germline CDR1 is MDHEN and CDR2 SYDVKM. The CDR3 has 15 amino acids. CDR3 residues: CASGYPGQGENEQFF. Written as DNA, the CDR3 is TGTGCCAGCGGATATCCGGGACAGGGGGAAAATGAGCAGTTCTTC.

This clonotype was recorded a few times. The chain carries TRBV29-1 and TRBJ2-7; D is uncertain. Germline V gives CDR1 SQVTM, CDR2 ANQGSEA. There are 13 residues in the CDR3. The V gene lost 0 bases and the J gene lost 2 bases, with 8 bases spanning the gap. CDR3 DNA: TGCAGCGTTGAAGACAGGAATACCTACGAGCAGTACTTC. Translation gives CSVEDRNTYEQYF.

This clonotype showed up just a few times. This chain links TRBV30 with TRBJ2-3, with 7 bases aligning to TRBD2. There are 15 residues in the CDR3. The junction had 12 bases not matched to a gene; V was cut back by 5 bases and J by 4 bases. In germline, CDR1 is GTSNPN, CDR2 SVGIG (reference sequence). CDR3 coding DNA: TGTGCCTGGGGGGGGGTGACTAGTTTACCAGATACGCAGTATTTT. Translation: CAWGGVTSLPDTQYF.

This clonotype occurred many times. The chain uses TRBV27 and TRBJ1-4; 7 positions match TRBD1. The CDR3 consists of 14 residues. Germline CDR1 and CDR2: MNHEY and SMNVEV (reference sequence). V shed 5 bases and J 6 bases; nucleotides not matched to a gene: 6. As DNA, the CDR3 is TGTGCCAGCAGTGGGGGCGGACAGGATGAAAAACTGTTTTTT. Its protein is CASSGGGQDEKLFF.

This clonotype was seen at least ten times. This chain joins TRBV28 and TRBJ2-7; perhaps TRBD2 as D (5 bases). The CDR3 contains 12 residues. Per the germline V gene, CDR1 is MDHEN and CDR2 is SYDVKM. V dropped 4 bases and J dropped 6 bases, with 10 bases sitting between them. The CDR3 sequence is CASSSTSREQYF. In DNA form, the CDR3 reads TGTGCCAGCAGTTCCACTAGTCGCGAGCAGTACTTC.

This clonotype has just a few counts. This chain links TRBV28 with TRBJ1-2, with D unresolved. In germline, CDR1 is MDHEN, CDR2 SYDVKM. There are 16 residues in the CDR3. Trimming removed 4 bases from V and 3 bases from J, with 18 bases in between. CDR3: CASSSPVWDADYGYTF. The CDR3 DNA reads TGTGCCAGCAGTTCTCCCGTATGGGATGCGGACTATGGCTACACCTTC.

CDR3 residues: CSVADYLAGLLEQYF. As DNA, the CDR3 is TGCAGCGTTGCGGACTACCTTGCGGGACTTCTGGAGCAGTACTTC. The chain carries TRBV29-1 and TRBJ2-7; D may be TRBD2 (6 bases). In germline, CDR1 is SQVTM, CDR2 ANQGSEA. The CDR3 extends over 15 amino acids. V lost 4 bases to trimming and J lost 7 bases, with 23 bases between them.

In its sample, this clonotype was seen many times. The chain joins TRBV29-1 to TRBJ1-1, with a weak D call TRBD1 (5 bases). Trimming took 7 bases from V and 5 from J, leaving 11 bases between them. CDR1 and CDR2 from the germline V gene are SQVTM and ANQGSEA. This CDR3 region has 11 residues. The CDR3 sequence: CSADSGTEAFF. In DNA form, the CDR3 reads TGCAGCGCCGACAGTGGTACTGAAGCTTTCTTT.

This clonotype was counted many times. The chain joins TRBV6-5 to TRBJ2-5; the match to TRBD2 covers 13 bases. The CDR3 covers 16 residues. Per the germline V gene, CDR1 is MNHEY and CDR2 is SVGAGI. Trimming at V came to 6 bases and at J to 1 base, leaving 5 bases not matched to a gene. In DNA, the CDR3 is TGTGCCAGCAGGACCGGACTAGCGGGAGTCCAAGAGACCCAGTACTTC. It yields the protein CASRTGLAGVQETQYF.

This clonotype was recorded at least ten times. This rearrangement joins TRBV27 to TRBJ2-7; TRBD1 aligns across 9 bases. The CDR3 consists of 15 residues. J lost 6 bases, V lost 0 bases, and 6 bases had no gene match. Looked up from germline, CDR1 is MNHEY and CDR2 is SMNVEV (reference sequence). DNA of the CDR3: TGTGCCAGCAGTTTATCGGGGACAGGGAACGCCGAGCAGTACTTC. Translating gives CASSLSGTGNAEQYF.

The chain uses TRBV28 and TRBJ1-2; tentatively, D is TRBD1 (5 bases). The CDR3 contains 11 residues. Looked up from germline, CDR1 is MDHEN and CDR2 is SYDVKM. Trimming cost V 5 bases and J 13 bases, with 14 bases left between them. The CDR3 region has the DNA TGTGCCAGCAGTAGCGTCATGACAGCCACCTTC. This gives the protein CASSSVMTATF.

The table lists this clonotype with many counts. V gene TRBV27 combines with J gene TRBJ2-1, with 16 nucleotides matching TRBD2. This CDR3 is 18 amino acids long. After removal of 5 bases from V and 4 bases from J, the junction contained 8 bases not matched to a gene. Germline loops: CDR1 MNHEY, CDR2 SMNVEV (reference sequence). CDR3 protein: CASSPPGLAGGKYNEQFF. In DNA, the CDR3 is TGTGCCAGCAGTCCTCCGGGACTAGCGGGAGGGAAGTACAATGAGCAGTTCTTC.

This clonotype was detected ten times or more. The genes are TRBV29-1 and TRBJ2-7; TRBD2 agrees at 14 bases. The CDR3 has 13 residues. V dropped 5 bases and J dropped 9; count of bases not matched to a gene: 6. CDR1 is SQVTM and CDR2 is ANQGSEA in the germline V gene. CDR3 sequence reads: CSVTGLAGGRQYF. The CDR3 DNA follows: TGCAGCGTTACAGGACTAGCGGGAGGAAGGCAGTACTTC.

To note about this clonotype: It may be a read error: a sequence one base away is much more abundant. The chain combines TRBV28 with TRBJ2-1; D remains unclear. CDR3 length: 11 residues. Germline V CDR1 and CDR2: MDHEN, SYDVKM. This CDR3 is CASAAQHDQFF. The CDR3 DNA follows: TGTGCCAGCGCCGCCCAGCATGATCAGTTCTTC. The complete variable domain, with remaining parts taken from reference TRBV28 and TRBJ2-1, reads DVKVTQSSRYLVKRTGEKVFLECVQDMDHENMFWYRQDPGLGLRLIYFSYDVKMKEKGDIPEGYSVSREKKERFSLILESASTNQTSMYLCASAAQHDQFFGPGTRLTVL.

This clonotype occurred many times. The CDR3 reads CASSEGLAGVEQYF. The CDR3 region has the DNA TGCGCCAGCAGCGAGGGACTAGCGGGAGTCGAGCAGTACTTC. The V call is TRBV5-1, the J call TRBJ2-7, with 14 bases matching TRBD2. The CDR3 consists of 14 residues. The V and J ends lost 4 bases and 6 bases, in that order; junction bases with no gene match: 3. In germline, CDR1 is SGHRS, CDR2 YFSETQ.

This clonotype was picked up many times. The chain is built from TRBV29-1 and TRBJ2-7, with D tentatively TRBD1 or TRBD2 (5 bases each). The CDR3 consists of 12 residues. The ends were cut back, 6 bases at V and 3 bases at J, with 12 bases in the middle. Germline V gene data show CDR1 as SQVTM and CDR2 as ANQGSEA. The CDR3 DNA follows: TGCAGCGTCTTGGGGGTCGGCTACGAGCAGTACTTC. Translating gives CSVLGVGYEQYF.